This TCR beta chain appears in the sequencing data of a study of immune cell composition in non-small cell lung cancer. This table comes from immunoSEQ multiplex PCR, and its TCRdb copy is limited to in-frame clones, with some not included. The data contain 14,000 to 15,000 clones, 55% to 70% of them singletons. V shed 0 bases and J 4 bases; nucleotides not matched to a gene: 5. Germline V lookup: CDR1 SGDLS, CDR2 YYNGEE. The CDR3 length is 16 residues. This clone was observed a single time. This chain uses TRBV9 with TRBJ2-3, with TRBD1 identical over 10 bases. Sequencing was performed on lung tumor tissue. This receptor was taken from a human donor with non-small cell lung cancer. The CDR3 bases are TGTGCCAGCAGCGTAGTAGCGACAGGGGGCGCAGATACGCAGTATTTT. Encoded protein: CASSVVATGGADTQYF.